This TCR beta chain came from a study of cytomegalovirus exposure and HLA in healthy donors. The PCR ran on 60 Vbeta and 13 Jbeta primers. Here immunoSEQ multiplex PCR was the method, and the copy in TCRdb shows in-frame clones only, minus some. The table lists some 91,000 clones, around 74% of them singletons. With respect to this clone: Antigen unknown.

CDR1 and CDR2 (germline): SNHLY, FYNNEI. The CDR3 has 15 residues. Trimming removed 6 bases at V and 2 bases at J, with 15 bases between. Points from the study as a whole: HLA alleles were associated with 16,000 or so TCR beta sequences in a later analysis at 0.05 false discovery rate. For most TCR beta V segments, an earlier analysis put the productive rate at about 87% or about 30% of the time.

The chain combines TRBV2 with TRBJ2-3, with D tentatively TRBD2 (5 bases). This receptor was obtained from a man aged 35-49 years in good health and CMV-seropositive. Sequenced input: PBMCs. For the CDR3, the DNA is TGTGCCAGCAGGGGCCCCGGAGGTCACACAGATACGCAGTATTTT. Translating gives CASRGPGGHTDTQYF. Filled out from reference TRBV2 and TRBJ2-3, the complete variable domain reads EPEVTQTPSHQVTQMGQEVILRCVPISNHLYFYWYRQILGQKVEFLVSFYNNEISEKSEIFDDQFSVERPDGSNFTLKIRSTKLEDSAMYFCASRGPGGHTDTQYFGPGTRLTVL.